This record covers a single T cell receptor (beta chain). The antigen it binds to is not known. No per-base quality is available; no much larger clone lies one base away. TCR cDNA was made using 5'RACE template switching, a step that added a universal primer site and unique molecular identifiers. Priming of cDNA synthesis was performed from both the TCR alpha and TCR beta constant segments. Libraries were amplified in two PCR steps, with sample barcodes and sequencing adapters added in the second step. Sequencing of the libraries was done on either Illumina HiSeq 2500 (2x100 bp) or NovaSeq (2x150 bp). On the study's bioinformatics: Reads were demultiplexed and collapsed into UMI consensus sequences with MIGEC, and V(D)J alignment was performed with MiXCR. Vaccine-responding clonotypes were defined with edgeR using replicate PBMC samples, requiring FDR below 0.01 and a log2 fold change above 5 up to day 15. Each bulk clonotype received a CD4 or CD8 identity based on whether the sequenced CD4 or CD8 repertoire contained that clonotype at higher abundance. TCRdb reprocessing: public reads trimmed at Q25 with fastp, clones called with MiXCR, in-frame beta chains kept. Rows with one shared CDR3 protein collapse into an entry with the most common genes and DNA. TCRdb's processing, not the authors' own work, is the source of the V and J calls. The sample table holds 610,000 or so distinct CDR3 sequences, of which 9% to 15% were seen once. Clones ranked in the top ten supply more than 13% of the sample.

The sample's treatment or condition label, in plain terms: live attenuated yellow fever vaccine strain. At each blood-draw timepoint, two biological replicates of bulk PBMCs were collected. A standard Ficoll-Paque protocol was used to isolate PBMCs from peripheral blood. RNA was extracted with TriZol from bulk PBMCs, CD4 and CD8 fractions, and dextramer-positive and dextramer-negative fractions. The sample originates from a study of T cells after yellow fever vaccination (dated by TCRdb to the late 2010s). Some background on the complete study: The SMART-Seq v4 Ultra Low Input RNA kit was used to prepare libraries from fractions with low cell numbers. To follow T-cell clones before and after primary and booster YFV17D yellow fever vaccination, bulk TCR alpha and beta repertoires were sequenced over time. Two healthy male donors, one aged 18 to 29 and one aged 30 to 40 years, were included in the cohort. Blood was drawn at multiple timepoints before and after primary and secondary immunization, with bulk PBMC replicates and cell subsets isolated.

Summary of the overall study and its limitations: The secondary T-cell response was weaker than the primary response but faster, peaking on day 5 instead of day 15. A small share of clonotypes occurred in both CD4 and CD8 compartments, likely arising from convergent recombination. Because only a couple of donors were included in the study, the extent to which the findings can be generalized is limited. FACS-sorted repertoires could contain abundant contaminating clonotypes from the bulk population, so computational filtering was required. After the booster, most clones that had expanded after primary vaccination were detected again (nearly 98% of CD4 and more than 80% of CD8), suggesting broad maintenance of memory.

The material sequenced was PBMCs, taken on the day of the yellow fever booster vaccination. The TCR sequence derives from a man aged 30 to 45 who received the YFV17D yellow fever vaccine.

The CDR3 region: CASSLFSGSHNEQFF. The nucleotides read TGTGCCAGCAGCTTGTTTAGCGGGAGCCACAATGAGCAGTTCTTC. Recombination connected TRBV7-3 to TRBJ2-1; 9 middle bases align to TRBD2. V trim: 3 bases; J trim: 5 bases; unmatched bases: 5. Via the germline V gene, CDR1 is SGHTA and CDR2 FQGTGA. From cysteine to phenylalanine, the CDR3 is 15 amino acids long. Only CDR3 DNA remains: 45 bases, in frame from the first base.